This TCR beta chain was identified during a study of T-cell reconstitution after alpha-beta-depleted transplantation in children. This clonotype showed up just a few times. The target antigen is unknown. Its ends do not fully match the called genes, so a read error is possible. Study-level findings and limits: One year post-transplant, T-cell counts and diversity were largely derived from T cells produced anew.

This CDR3 comprises 15 residues. From germline, CDR1 is LGHDT and CDR2 YNNKEL (reference sequence). The TCRbeta library was prepared with unique molecular identifiers. TCRdb used MiXCR to reprocess the PCR reads, holding one entry per CDR3 protein. This repertoire shows about 980,000 distinct CDR3 sequences, roughly 29% found once; its top ten account for about 28%. Material: PBMCs, mostly from graft donor cells, obtained 360 days after TCRalphabeta/CD19-depleted stem cell transplant. The chain employs TRBV3-1 and TRBJ2-7; 7 bases line up with TRBD1. The TCR originated in a boy younger than two who had a stem cell transplant for SCID, so the T cells may come from the graft donor. The chain's CDR3 is CASSQLTDRALVRDF. The CDR3 DNA reads TGTGCCAGCAGCCAACTAACTGACAGGGCCCTCGTGCGTGACTTC.